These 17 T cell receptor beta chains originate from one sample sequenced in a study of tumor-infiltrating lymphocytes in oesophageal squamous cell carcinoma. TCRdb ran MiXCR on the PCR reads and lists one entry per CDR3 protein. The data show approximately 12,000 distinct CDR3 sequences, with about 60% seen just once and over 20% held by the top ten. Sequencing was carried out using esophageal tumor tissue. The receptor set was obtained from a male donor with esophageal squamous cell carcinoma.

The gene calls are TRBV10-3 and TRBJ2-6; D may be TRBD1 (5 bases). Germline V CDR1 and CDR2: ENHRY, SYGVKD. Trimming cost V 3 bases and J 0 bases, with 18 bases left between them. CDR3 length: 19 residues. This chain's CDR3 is CAISDRLDSRLSGANVLTF. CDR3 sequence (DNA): TGTGCCATCAGTGACCGGCTAGACAGCCGACTCTCTGGGGCCAACGTCCTGACTTTC.

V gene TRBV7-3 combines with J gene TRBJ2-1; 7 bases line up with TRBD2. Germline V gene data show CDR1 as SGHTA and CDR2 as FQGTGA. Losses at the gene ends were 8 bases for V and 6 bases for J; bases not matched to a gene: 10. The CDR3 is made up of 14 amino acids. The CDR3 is CASGSGGSANEQFF. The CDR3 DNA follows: TGTGCCAGCGGGTCTGGCGGGAGCGCCAATGAGCAGTTCTTC.

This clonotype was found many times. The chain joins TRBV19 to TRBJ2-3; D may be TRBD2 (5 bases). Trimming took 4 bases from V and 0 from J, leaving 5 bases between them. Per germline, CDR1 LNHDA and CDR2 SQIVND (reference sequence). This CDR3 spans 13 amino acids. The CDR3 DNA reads TGTGCCAGTAGTAGCGGGAGCACAGATACGCAGTATTTT. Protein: CASSSGSTDTQYF.

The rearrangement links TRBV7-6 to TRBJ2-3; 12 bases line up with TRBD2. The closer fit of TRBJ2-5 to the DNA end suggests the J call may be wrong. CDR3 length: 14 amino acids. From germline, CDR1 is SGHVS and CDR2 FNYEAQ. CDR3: CASRSAASGGAQYF. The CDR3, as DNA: TGTGCCAGCAGGTCCGCGGCTAGCGGGGGGGCCCAGTACTTC.

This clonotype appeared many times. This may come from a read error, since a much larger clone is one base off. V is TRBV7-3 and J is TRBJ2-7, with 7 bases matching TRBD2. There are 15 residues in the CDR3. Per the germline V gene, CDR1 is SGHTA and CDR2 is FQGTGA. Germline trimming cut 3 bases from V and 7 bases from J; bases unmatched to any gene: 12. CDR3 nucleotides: TGTGCCAGCAGCTTGGGGGACTACGCCCACAATGAGCAGTACTTC. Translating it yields CASSLGDYAHNEQYF. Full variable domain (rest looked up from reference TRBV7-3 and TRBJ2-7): GAGVSQTPSNKVTEKGKYVELRCDPISGHTALYWYRQSLGQGPEFLIYFQGTGAADDSGLPNDRFFAVRPEGSVSTLKIQRTERGDSAVYLCASSLGDYAHNEQYFGPGTRLTVT.

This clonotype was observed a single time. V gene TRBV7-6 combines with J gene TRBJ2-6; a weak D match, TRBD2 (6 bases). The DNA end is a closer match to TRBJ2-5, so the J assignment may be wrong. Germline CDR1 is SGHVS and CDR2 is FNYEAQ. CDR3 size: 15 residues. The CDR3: CASSSGAGGEETQYF. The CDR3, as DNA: TGTGCCAGCAGCTCCGGAGCGGGTGGGGAAGAGACCCAGTACTTC.

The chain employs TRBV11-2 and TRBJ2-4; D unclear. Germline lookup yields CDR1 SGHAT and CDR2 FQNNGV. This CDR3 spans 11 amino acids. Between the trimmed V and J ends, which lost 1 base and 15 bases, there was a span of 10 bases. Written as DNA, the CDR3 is TGTGCCAGCAGCTTAGGACGGGCGACGTACTTC. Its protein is CASSLGRATYF.

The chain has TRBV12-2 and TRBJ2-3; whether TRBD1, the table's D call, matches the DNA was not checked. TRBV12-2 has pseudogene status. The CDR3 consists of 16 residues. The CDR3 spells CASRLLIPGSTDTQYF. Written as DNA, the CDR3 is TGTGCAAGTCGCTTATTAATACCCGGAAGCACAGATACGCAGTATTTT.

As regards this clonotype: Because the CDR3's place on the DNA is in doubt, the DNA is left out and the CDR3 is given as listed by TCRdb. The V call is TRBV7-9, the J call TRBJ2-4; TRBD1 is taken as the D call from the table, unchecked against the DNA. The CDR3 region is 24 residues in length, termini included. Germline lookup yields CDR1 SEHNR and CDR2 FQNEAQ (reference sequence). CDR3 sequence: CASSLGGTSNEQFFGPGTLGIQYF.

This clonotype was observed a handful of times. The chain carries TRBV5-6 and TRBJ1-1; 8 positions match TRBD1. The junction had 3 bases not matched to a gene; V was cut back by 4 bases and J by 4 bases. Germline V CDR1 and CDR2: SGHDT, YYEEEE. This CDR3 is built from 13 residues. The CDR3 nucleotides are TGTGCCAGCAGCAGGACAGGGATCACTGAAGCTTTCTTT. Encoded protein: CASSRTGITEAFF. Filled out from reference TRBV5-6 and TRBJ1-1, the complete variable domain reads DAGVTQSPTHLIKTRGQQVTLRCSPKSGHDTVSWYQQALGQGPQFIFQYYEEEERQRGNFPDRFSGHQFPNYSSELNVNALLLGDSALYLCASSRTGITEAFFGQGTRLTVV.

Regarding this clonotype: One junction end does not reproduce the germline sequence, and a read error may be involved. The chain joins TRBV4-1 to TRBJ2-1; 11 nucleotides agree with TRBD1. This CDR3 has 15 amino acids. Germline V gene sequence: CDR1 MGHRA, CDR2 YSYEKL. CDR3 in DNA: TGCGCCAGCAGCCAAGTGGACAGGGGGCGTTCACCCCTCCACTTC. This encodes CASSQVDRGRSPLHF.

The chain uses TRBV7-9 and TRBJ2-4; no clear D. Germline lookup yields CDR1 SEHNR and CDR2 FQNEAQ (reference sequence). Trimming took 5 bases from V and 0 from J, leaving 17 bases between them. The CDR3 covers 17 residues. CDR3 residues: CASSPPRSDLAKNIQYF. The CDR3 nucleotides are TGTGCCAGCAGCCCCCCAAGGAGTGATCTAGCCAAAAACATTCAGTACTTC.

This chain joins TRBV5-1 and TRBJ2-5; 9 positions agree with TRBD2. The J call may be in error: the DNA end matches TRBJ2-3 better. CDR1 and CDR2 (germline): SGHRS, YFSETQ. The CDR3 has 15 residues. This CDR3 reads CASSWTSAAEDTQYF. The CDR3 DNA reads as TGCGCCAGCAGCTGGACTAGCGCGGCGGAAGATACGCAGTATTTT.

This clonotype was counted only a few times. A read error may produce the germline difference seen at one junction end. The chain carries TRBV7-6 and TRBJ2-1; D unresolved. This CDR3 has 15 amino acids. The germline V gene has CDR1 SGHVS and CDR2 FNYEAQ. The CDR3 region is CASSLEEATNNEQFF. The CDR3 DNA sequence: TGTGCTAGCAGCTTAGAAGAGGCTACCAACAATGAGCAGTTCTTC.

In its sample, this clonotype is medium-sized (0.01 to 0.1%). Here the CDR3 reads CASSLWRGRVGETQYF. In DNA form, the CDR3 reads TGTGCCAGCAGTTTATGGCGGGGGAGGGTTGGGGAGACCCAGTACTTC. The genes are TRBV28 and TRBJ2-5; 7 bases match TRBD2. V lost 0 bases and J lost 5; bases outside the gene matches: 9. The CDR3 covers 16 residues. From germline, CDR1 is MDHEN and CDR2 SYDVKM.

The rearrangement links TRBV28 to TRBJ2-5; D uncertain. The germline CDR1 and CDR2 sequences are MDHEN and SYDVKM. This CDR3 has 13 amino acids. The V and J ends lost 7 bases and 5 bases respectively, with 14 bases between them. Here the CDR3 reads CASKGSNGETQYF. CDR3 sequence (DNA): TGTGCCAGCAAAGGATCGAACGGGGAGACCCAGTACTTC.

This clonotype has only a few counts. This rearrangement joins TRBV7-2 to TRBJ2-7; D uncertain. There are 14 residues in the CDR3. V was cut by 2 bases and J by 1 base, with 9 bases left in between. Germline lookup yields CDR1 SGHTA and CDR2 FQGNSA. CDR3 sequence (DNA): TGTGCCAGCAGCTTATCCCTCCGATCCTACGAGCAGTACTTC. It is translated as CASSLSLRSYEQYF.